This TCR beta chain was sequenced in a study of regulatory T cells in long-lasting Graves disease. Study findings and constraints: TCR diversity was lower in persistent Graves' patients (versus newly diagnosed ones).

V lost 4 bases, J lost 2 bases, and 8 bases lay in between. This CDR3 has 13 amino acids. Time point given: newly diagnosed GD, antithyroid drugs for less than 3 months. The TCR library used RNA extracted from PBMCs. Construction of TCR beta libraries relied on iRepertoire HTBI primers and on Arm-PCR targeting CDR3 regions. TCRdb re-analysed the multiplex PCR reads in MiXCR, keeping a single row per CDR3 protein. The sample records approximately 310,000 distinct CDR3 sequences, 18% being singletons. About this clonotype itself: Its antigen is currently unknown.

The specimen comprised peripheral blood mononuclear cells (PBMCs), sampled at new diagnosis, from a patient treated with antithyroid drugs. This TCR was sampled from a female donor with Graves disease. The chain carries TRBV12-3 or TRBV12-4 and TRBJ1-1; D is unclear. The CDR3 region has the DNA TGTGCCAGCAGTTCCCGGCCCAACACTGAAGCTTTCTTT. Its translation is CASSSRPNTEAFF.